One sample yielded the 8 T cell receptor beta chains listed below, sequenced in a study of neoadjuvant anti-PD-1 for oral cavity cancer (dated by TCRdb to about 2021). According to the study, the label for this sample's time point signals: after neoadjuvant nivolumab, at surgical resection. The library was built by means of the immunoSEQ multiplex PCR assay. This immuneACCESS table, as held by TCRdb, lists in-frame sequences with V and J called but not all clones. Of the missing ones, under half trace to an unresolved V gene in checked studies; the others have no known cause. Within this sample are about 8,000 clones, with 70% of them counted one time only. 2.5% to 3% of the sample is taken by the ten largest. Sequencing was performed on PBMCs, taken after nivolumab (anti-PD-1) treatment. The origin of the receptors is a person between 35 and 79 years old with oral cavity squamous cell carcinoma.

This chain links TRBV29-1 with TRBJ2-7; no definite D call. V was clipped by 2 bases and J by 3 bases, with 5 bases between them. This CDR3 has 11 amino acids. Per the germline V gene, CDR1 is SQVTM and CDR2 is ANQGSEA. In DNA form, the CDR3 reads TGCAGCGTTGAAACGAGCTACGAGCAGTACTTC. This codes for CSVETSYEQYF.

The chain combines TRBV27 with TRBJ1-2; no definite D call. The ends were cut back, 6 bases at V and 0 bases at J, with 8 bases in the middle. The germline gives CDR1 MNHEY, CDR2 SMNVEV (reference sequence). The length of the CDR3 is 13 residues. The CDR3 coding sequence is TGTGCCAGCAGCCTAACAGCTAACTATGGCTACACCTTC. Translating it yields CASSLTANYGYTF.

The genes are TRBV2 and TRBJ2-3; D not resolved. This CDR3 region has 13 residues. Germline V CDR1 and CDR2: SNHLY, FYNNEI. Trimming shortened V by 1 base and J by 5 bases, and 7 bases separated the two germline ends. The CDR3 nucleotides are TGTGCCAGCAGTGAAGAAGCTGGAGATACGCAGTATTTT. Protein sequence: CASSEEAGDTQYF.

This clone has just a few counts. CDR3 in amino acids: CASSLGTGEAFF. The CDR3 coding sequence is TGCGCCAGCAGCTTGGGGACAGGTGAAGCTTTCTTT. The chain combines TRBV5-1 with TRBJ1-1, with 7 bases lining up with TRBD1. V was clipped by 0 bases and J by 7 bases; unmatched bases: 0. The CDR3 is made up of 12 amino acids. CDR1 is SGHRS and CDR2 is YFSETQ in the germline V gene.

This clone was counted a single time. The chain is built from TRBV7-8 and TRBJ2-6; 8 bases line up with TRBD1. There are 19 residues in the CDR3. Per germline, CDR1 SGHVS and CDR2 FQNEAQ. The trim removed 5 bases at V and 0 bases at J, leaving 12 bases unmatched. The CDR3 spells CASSPALTGVNSGANVLTF. Written as DNA, the CDR3 is TGTGCCAGCAGCCCGGCGCTGACAGGGGTCAACTCTGGGGCCAACGTCCTGACTTTC.

The V gene is TRBV28, the J gene TRBJ2-1; 8 bases are a match to TRBD2. V dropped 6 bases and J dropped 4; count of bases not matched to a gene: 8. This CDR3 has 15 amino acids. Germline V lookup: CDR1 MDHEN, CDR2 SYDVKM. The CDR3: CASSRAGAFYNEQFF. The CDR3 region has the DNA TGTGCCAGCAGCCGAGCGGGGGCCTTTTACAATGAGCAGTTCTTC.

In DNA form, the CDR3 reads TGTGCCAGCTCCCCTCTAGCTGAATTCTACGAGCAGTACTTC. Protein product: CASSPLAEFYEQYF. The V and J genes are TRBV7-6 and TRBJ2-7; D perhaps matches TRBD2 (5 bases). This CDR3 is 14 amino acids long. Deletions cut 8 bases from V and 3 bases from J, with 17 bases between. The germline V gene has CDR1 SGHVS and CDR2 FNYEAQ.

The rearrangement links TRBV4-1 to TRBJ1-4; possible D gene TRBD1, 5 bases. The germline V gene encodes CDR1 MGHRA and CDR2 YSYEKL. V was clipped by 0 bases and J by 6 bases, with 17 bases between them. CDR3 size: 17 residues. This CDR3 reads CASSQDGQGARYEKLFF. The CDR3 coding sequence is TGCGCCAGCAGCCAAGACGGGCAGGGCGCCCGTTATGAAAAACTGTTTTTT.